The 27 T cell receptor beta chains below all came from one sample that was sequenced in a study of blood T cell repertoires in COVID-19. TCRdb's copy holds only in-frame clones and misses some; the assay was immunoSEQ multiplex PCR. The repertoire consists of tens of thousands of clones, with under 70% occurring once and the leading ten covering 7.5% to 9%. Input material: peripheral blood. Source of these receptors: an older woman with acute or convalescent COVID-19.

The chain combines TRBV10-3 with TRBJ2-3; weak D call: TRBD2 (6 bases). CDR3 length: 16 amino acids. The V end was cut by 4 bases, the J end by 4 bases, with 18 bases between. Germline V gives CDR1 ENHRY, CDR2 SYGVKD. DNA for the CDR3: TGTGCCATCAGTGCCCGGGACTCCGGTGGTTCAGATACGCAGTATTTT. Translating gives CAISARDSGGSDTQYF.

The chain carries TRBV19 and TRBJ2-7; 11 bases agree with TRBD1. This CDR3 has 16 residues. Trimming at V came to 5 bases and at J to 6 bases, leaving 12 bases not matched to a gene. From germline, CDR1 is LNHDA and CDR2 SQIVND (reference sequence). The CDR3 loop is CASSYNFGTGGPEQYF. Here the CDR3 DNA reads TGTGCCAGTAGTTACAACTTCGGGACAGGGGGTCCCGAGCAGTACTTC.

This clone occurred a few times. The chain employs TRBV7-3 and TRBJ2-7, with D hard to call. Trimming stripped 2 bases from V and 5 bases from J, with 10 bases between. The CDR3 has 13 residues. CDR1 and CDR2 (germline): SGHTA, FQGTGA. The DNA for the CDR3 is TGTGCCAGCAGCTTATCCCTCGAGAACGAGCAGTACTTC. Its translation: CASSLSLENEQYF.

This clone was seen once. The chain employs TRBV29-1 and TRBJ2-1, with D possibly being TRBD2 (5 bases). This CDR3 spans 13 amino acids. CDR1 and CDR2 (germline): SQVTM, ANQGSEA. The V gene lost 6 bases and the J gene lost 0 bases, with 9 bases spanning the gap. The DNA of the CDR3 is TGCAGCGTCCAACTAGACTCCTACAATGAGCAGTTCTTC. Translating gives CSVQLDSYNEQFF.

The V gene is TRBV7-2, the J gene TRBJ2-3, with TRBD2 identical over 9 bases. The germline gives CDR1 SGHTA, CDR2 FQGNSA. V was clipped by 6 bases and J by 4 bases; unmatched bases: 8. This CDR3 is built from 15 residues. The CDR3 nucleotides read TGTGCCAGCAGGGGGGGACTAGCAGGCGCAGATACGCAGTATTTT. Translated, it gives CASRGGLAGADTQYF.

The chain is built from TRBV28 and TRBJ1-6; D is possibly TRBD1 (5 bases). The CDR3 is 14 residues long. Trimming pared 1 base from V and 6 bases from J, leaving 7 bases between. Germline V lookup: CDR1 MDHEN, CDR2 SYDVKM. Here the CDR3 reads CASSLSQGNSPLHF. The CDR3 DNA reads as TGTGCCAGCAGTTTATCCCAGGGTAATTCACCCCTCCACTTT.

This clone appeared many times. The rearrangement joins TRBV7-3 to TRBJ2-3, with 7 bases fitting TRBD2. The germline V gene has CDR1 SGHTA and CDR2 FQGTGA. The CDR3 is made up of 18 amino acids. V was pared by 2 bases and J by 3 bases, with 14 bases of the junction left unmatched. CDR3 sequence reads: CASSLYSPLSGMTDTQYF. The CDR3 DNA reads TGTGCCAGCAGCTTATATTCGCCCCTAAGCGGGATGACAGATACGCAGTATTTT.

The rearrangement links TRBV6-5 to TRBJ1-1; 9 nucleotides match TRBD1. Trimming cost V 8 bases and J 4 bases; bases outside gene matches: 11. Per germline, CDR1 MNHEY and CDR2 SVGAGI. The CDR3 spans 15 residues. CDR3 coding DNA: TGTGCCAGCCAACTGACAGGGGGAATAATCACTGAAGCTTTCTTT. It specifies CASQLTGGIITEAFF.

This chain joins TRBV2 and TRBJ2-7; D gene uncertain. Trimming removed 5 bases at V and 2 bases at J, with 13 bases between. CDR1 is SNHLY and CDR2 is FYNNEI in the germline V gene. The CDR3 totals 14 residues. The CDR3 reads CASSPTTTAYEQYF. CDR3 in DNA: TGTGCCAGCAGTCCCACGACAACTGCCTACGAGCAGTACTTC.

A few counts support this clone. The chain uses TRBV20-1 and TRBJ1-1; no definite D call. The CDR3 loop spans 13 amino acids. The ends were cut back, 3 bases at V and 2 bases at J, with 10 bases in the middle. In germline, CDR1 is DFQATT, CDR2 SNEGSKA (reference sequence). CDR3 region: CSASTRPNTEAFF. Here the CDR3 DNA reads TGCAGTGCTAGTACGCGTCCTAACACTGAAGCTTTCTTT.

This clone has only one observation. The gene calls are TRBV14 and TRBJ2-3; possibly TRBD2 for D (6 bases). Germline assignment: CDR1 SGHDN and CDR2 FVKESK. The V end lost 0 bases, the J end lost 11 bases, and 12 bases lay between the germline ends. The CDR3 is 13 amino acids. CDR3 coding DNA: TGTGCCAGCAGCCAAGATCTCGGGAGAGGGCAGTATTTT. This translates into CASSQDLGRGQYF. The whole variable domain, remainder taken from reference TRBV14 and TRBJ2-3, is EAGVTQFPSHSVIEKGQTVTLRCDPISGHDNLYWYRRVMGKEIKFLLHFVKESKQDESGMPNNRFLAERTGGTYSTLKVQPAELEDSGVYFCASSQDLGRGQYFGPGTRLTVL.

This clone showed up just once. The chain combines TRBV3-1 (or the pseudogene TRBV3-2) with TRBJ1-5, with TRBD1 as a possible D gene (5 bases). The CDR3 spans 14 residues. Germline V gene data show CDR1 as LGHDT and CDR2 as YNNKEL (reference sequence). V was clipped by 1 base and J by 1 base, with 5 bases between them. CDR3 sequence reads: CASSQGQSNQPQHF. In nucleotides, the CDR3 is TGTGCCAGCAGCCAAGGACAGAGCAATCAGCCCCAGCATTTT.

V and J are TRBV5-4 and TRBJ2-5; 7 bases align to TRBD1. This CDR3 comprises 15 residues. J gave up 1 base and V 1 base, and 4 bases lay outside the gene matches. Germline assignment: CDR1 SGHNT and CDR2 YYREEE (reference sequence). The DNA of the CDR3 is TGTGCCAGCAGCTTGAAGGCAGGGGGCCAAGAGACCCAGTACTTC. It is translated as CASSLKAGGQETQYF. The full variable domain, rest sourced from reference TRBV5-4 and TRBJ2-5, is ETGVTQSPTHLIKTRGQQVTLRCSSQSGHNTVSWYQQALGQGPQFIFQYYREEENGRGNFPPRFSGLQFPNYSSELNVNALELDDSALYLCASSLKAGGQETQYFGPGTRLLVL.

Comment on this clone: The sample holds other DNA sequences that translate to the same CDR3. J is TRBJ1-6 and V is TRBV19, with TRBD1 as a possible D gene (6 bases). V gave up 5 bases and J gave up 9 bases, with 11 bases separating them. The CDR3 has 13 amino acids. Germline V CDR1 and CDR2: LNHDA, SQIVND (reference sequence). CDR3 DNA sequence: TGTGCCAGTAGTGCGCCAGGGGTTTCACCCCTCCACTTT. Its translation: CASSAPGVSPLHF.

In its sample, this clone ranks as medium-sized. The chain is built from TRBV6-5 and TRBJ1-3; unclear D gene. CDR1 is MNHEY, CDR2 SVGAGI, per germline. This CDR3 is built from 14 residues. Trimming pared 4 bases from V and 0 bases from J, leaving 7 bases between. As DNA, the CDR3 is TGTGCCAGCAGTTCCATAGCCTCTGGAAACACCATATATTTT. Protein: CASSSIASGNTIYF.

This clone is a singleton in its sample. The genes are TRBV19 and TRBJ1-4; the match to TRBD1 covers 10 bases. The germline V gene encodes CDR1 LNHDA and CDR2 SQIVND (reference sequence). After removal of 7 bases from V and 4 bases from J, the junction contained 3 bases not matched to a gene. There are 14 residues in the CDR3. CDR3 DNA: TGTGCCAGTACCGGGGACAGGGGTAATGAAAAACTGTTTTTT. Translating gives CASTGDRGNEKLFF. The variable domain in full, completed from reference TRBV19 and TRBJ1-4, reads DGGITQSPKYLFRKEGQNVTLSCEQNLNHDAMYWYRQDPGQGLRLIYYSQIVNDFQKGDIAEGYSVSREKKESFPLTVTSAQKNPTAFYLCASTGDRGNEKLFFGSGTQLSVL.

This clone came up a few times. The rearrangement links TRBV19 to TRBJ1-2; possibly TRBD1 for D (5 bases). The CDR3 loop spans 12 amino acids. Trimming left V 6 bases short and J 4 bases short, with 9 bases between. Germline V CDR1 and CDR2: LNHDA, SQIVND (reference sequence). Here the CDR3 DNA reads TGTGCCAGTAGGCAGGGTGGCTATGGCTACACCTTC. This codes for CASRQGGYGYTF.

The chain links TRBV6-5 to TRBJ1-2; D may be TRBD1 (5 bases). V gave up 8 bases and J gave up 5 bases, with 18 bases separating them. The germline V gene encodes CDR1 MNHEY and CDR2 SVGAGI. The CDR3 is made up of 14 amino acids. The CDR3 coding sequence is TGTGCCAGCGGCGGGGCAGGGAAAAGATATGGCTACACCTTC. It codes for CASGGAGKRYGYTF.

The chain carries TRBV4-3 and TRBJ1-4; no definite D call. The CDR3 contains 15 residues. CDR1 is LGHNA and CDR2 is YSLEER in the germline V gene. Trimming left V 0 bases short and J 5 bases short, with 10 bases between. CDR3 sequence (DNA): TGCGCCAGCAGCCAAGATGTCTTCCAGAATGAAAAACTGTTTTTT. This translates into CASSQDVFQNEKLFF.

The chain links TRBV6-5 to TRBJ2-1; D might be TRBD2 (5 bases). There are 14 residues in the CDR3. Trimming pared 5 bases from V and 2 bases from J, leaving 10 bases between. Germline CDR1 is MNHEY and CDR2 is SVGAGI. CDR3 nucleotide sequence: TGTGCCAGCAGTCAATCGCGGGCCTACAATGAGCAGTTCTTC. Amino acids: CASSQSRAYNEQFF.

V gene TRBV10-1 combines with J gene TRBJ2-2, with TRBD1 matching 10 bases. Trimming cost V 5 bases and J 1 base; bases outside gene matches: 7. This CDR3 spans 17 amino acids. Germline V CDR1 and CDR2: WNHNN, SYGVQD (reference sequence). CDR3 bases: TGCGCCAGCAGTCCGACAGGGGGCTGGGAGAACACCGGGGAGCTGTTTTTT. Encoded protein: CASSPTGGWENTGELFF.

In nucleotides, the CDR3 is TGTGCCAGCAGCTTCGGTCTAGGAAGAAACTACGAGCAGTACTTC. This sequence encodes CASSFGLGRNYEQYF. The rearrangement joins TRBV11-1 to TRBJ2-7; D remains unclear. CDR3 length equals 15 residues. Germline-derived CDR1 and CDR2 are SGHAT and FQDESV (reference sequence). V lost 3 bases and J lost 3, with 15 bases in between. The variable domain in full, with the rest retrieved from reference TRBV11-1 and TRBJ2-7, is EAEVAQSPRYKITEKSQAVAFWCDPISGHATLYWYRQILGQGPELLVQFQDESVVDDSQLPKDRFSAERLKGVDSTLKIQPAELGDSAMYLCASSFGLGRNYEQYFGPGTRLTVT.

The rearrangement uses TRBV30 and TRBJ1-5; no reliable D call. Trimming took off 0 bases at V and 0 bases at J, with 9 bases between the two ends. The germline V gene encodes CDR1 GTSNPN and CDR2 SVGIG (reference sequence). This CDR3 is 15 amino acids long. CDR3 bases: TGTGCCTGGAGTGTTGGAGGGAATAGCAATCAGCCCCAGCATTTT. Translating it yields CAWSVGGNSNQPQHF.

In its sample, this clone was seen a few times. This sequence joins TRBV7-9 and TRBJ1-1; 8 bases match TRBD1. CDR1 is SEHNR, CDR2 FQNEAQ, per germline (reference sequence). This CDR3 contains 14 residues. V dropped 5 bases and J dropped 4; count of bases not matched to a gene: 6. CDR3 sequence (DNA): TGTGCCAGCAGCCTACAGGGGGGTGGCACTGAAGCTTTCTTT. Encoded protein: CASSLQGGGTEAFF.

The chain employs TRBV7-9 and TRBJ1-6; D is unresolved. V lost 5 bases to trimming and J lost 8 bases, with 7 bases between them. Per germline, CDR1 SEHNR and CDR2 FQNEAQ (reference sequence). CDR3 length equals 12 residues. The CDR3: CASSLDYSPLHF. The CDR3 DNA is TGTGCCAGCAGCCTGGACTATTCACCCCTCCACTTT.

V and J are TRBV28 and TRBJ1-6; 7 bases align to TRBD1. There are 17 residues in the CDR3. Germline-derived CDR1 and CDR2 are MDHEN and SYDVKM. V lost 2 bases, J lost 6 bases, and 10 bases stayed unmatched. CDR3 amino acids: CASSLVGQRVLNSPLHF. Written as DNA, the CDR3 is TGTGCCAGCAGTTTAGTGGGACAGAGAGTTCTTAATTCACCCCTCCACTTT.

This chain uses TRBV4-3 with TRBJ2-7; 9 bases map to TRBD2. The CDR3 is made up of 15 amino acids. The germline V gene has CDR1 LGHNA and CDR2 YSLEER. V shed 1 base and J 3 bases; nucleotides not matched to a gene: 4. The CDR3: CASSQGVAGDYEQYF. DNA of the CDR3: TGCGCCAGCAGCCAAGGGGTAGCGGGAGACTACGAGCAGTACTTC.